This T cell receptor (beta chain) stems from a study of T cells in localized non-small cell lung cancer. In the case of this clone: Its antigen remains unknown.

The CDR3 extends over 11 amino acids. V dropped 8 bases and J dropped 6 bases, with 10 bases sitting between them. CDR1 is SGHVS and CDR2 is FQNEAQ in the germline V gene. The protocol was immunoSEQ multiplex PCR, while the TCRdb copy is restricted to in-frame clones and leaves out a portion. The repertoire consists of nearly 40,000 clones, with around nine tenths occurring once and the leading ten covering around 3.4%. Findings of the study overall: Heterogeneity is still possible, as just one tumor region was sequenced.

This specimen was peripheral blood, taken before any cancer treatment. This clonotype originated in a man between 18 and 49 years old with stage I lung adenocarcinoma. This rearrangement joins TRBV7-8 to TRBJ1-2; no clear D gene. DNA of the CDR3: TGTGCCAGCGGTATTGACAATGGCTACACCTTC. This sequence encodes CASGIDNGYTF.